A selection of T cell receptor beta chains follows, all from one sample in a study of T cell changes during pregnancy in multiple sclerosis. Here immunoSEQ multiplex PCR was the method, and the copy in TCRdb shows in-frame clones only, minus some. The sample comprises over 10,000 clones, approximately 90% of which are singletons, and more than 6% rests with the top ten. Sequences were derived from CD8+ T cells from peripheral blood mononuclear cells, sampled in the second trimester of pregnancy. Every receptor here comes from a female donor in good health, enrolled as a control in a pregnancy study. Each CDR3 is given with its conserved first and last residue. The D gene is left open where the match is weak. Some rows mark clone size as missing; the rest say once, few, many or name a class of expanded clone.

>.|TRBV2|.|TRBJ2-5
TGTGCCAGCCACGGGGAGCATGAAGAGACCCAGTACTTC
CASHGEHEETQYF
>.|TRBV19|TRBD1|TRBJ1-5
TGTGCCAGTAGCCCCGGGACAGATAATCAGCCCCAGCATTTT
CASSPGTDNQPQHF
>.|TRBV19|TRBD2|TRBJ2-3
TGTGCCAGTAGTGCGCGTTACGGGAGGGCCCTAGATACGCAGTATTTT
CASSARYGRALDTQYF
>once|TRBV30|TRBD2|TRBJ2-3
TGTGCCTGGACCCGGGGACTAGCGGGGGCCGAATTCACAGATACGCAGTATTTT
CAWTRGLAGAEFTDTQYF
>.|TRBV7-6|TRBD2|TRBJ2-1
TGTGCCAGCAGCTCGGGGGGGTGGGCGAATGAGCAGTTCTTC
CASSSGGWANEQFF
>once|TRBV6-1|.|TRBJ2-1
TGTGCCAGCCTAAACTTAAGACTAGATGAGCAGTTCTTC
CASLNLRLDEQFF
>once|TRBV13|.|TRBJ2-1
TGTGCCAGCAGCAGCTTTAGTGGTGGTGGTCTCTACAATGAGCAGTTCTTC
CASSSFSGGGLYNEQFF
>.|TRBV11-3|.|TRBJ2-5
TGTGCCAGCAGCTTAGTGGCCAGACAGCGCCAAGAGACCCAGTACTTC
CASSLVARQRQETQYF
>.|TRBV4-3|TRBD1|TRBJ2-4
TGCGCCAGCAGCCAAGAAGGACAGGGGGACATTCAGTACTTC
CASSQEGQGDIQYF
>.|TRBV28|.|TRBJ2-3
TGTGCCAGCCAAGGCGGGGGCCGAGATACGCAGTATTTT
CASQGGGRDTQYF
>few|TRBV9|TRBD1|TRBJ2-3
TGTGCCAGCAGCGCCGAGGGACAGGTCGCCACAGATACGCAGTATTTT
CASSAEGQVATDTQYF
>.|TRBV6-1|TRBD2|TRBJ2-3
TGTGCCAGCAGTGAGGGACTAGGGGGGGCAGATACGCAGTATTTT
CASSEGLGGADTQYF
>.|TRBV6-1|TRBD2|TRBJ2-5
TGTGCCAGCAGTGAAACTAGCGGGGGGGCAGAGACCCAGTACTTC
CASSETSGGAETQYF
>.|TRBV7-8|.|TRBJ2-7
TGTGCCAGCAGCTTCCCCGAGTCCTACGAGCAGTACTTC
CASSFPESYEQYF
>.|TRBV2|.|TRBJ2-1
TGTGCCAGCAGGAGGGTAGGAGGCCGAACCCTCAATGAGCAGTTCTTC
CASRRVGGRTLNEQFF
>once|TRBV19|TRBD1|TRBJ2-7
TGTGCCAGTAGCGGGACAGCGACCTACGAGCAGTACTTC
CASSGTATYEQYF
>.|TRBV6-5|.|TRBJ1-2
TGTGCCAGCAGTTCCCCCCCTTACAGGGAAGGTGGCTACACCTTC
CASSSPPYREGGYTF
>.|TRBV5-1|.|TRBJ1-1
TGCGCCAGCAGCTTGGAGGTACAGACTGAAGCTTTCTTT
CASSLEVQTEAFF
>.|TRBV11-2|.|TRBJ2-3
TGTGCCAGCAGCTTAGGACTCCCCACAGATACGCAGTATTTT
CASSLGLPTDTQYF
>.|TRBV6-4|.|TRBJ1-6
TGTGCCAGCAGTGACTCAAATGCGGTCAATTCACCCCTCCACTTT
CASSDSNAVNSPLHF
>.|TRBV7-3|TRBD2|TRBJ2-1
TGTGCCAGCAGCTTACTGGGACTACACAATGAGCAGTTCTTC
CASSLLGLHNEQFF
>few|TRBV4-1|TRBD1|TRBJ1-1
TGCGCCAGCAGCCAGGAGGCAGGGGGAAGCACTGAAGCTTTCTTT
CASSQEAGGSTEAFF
>once|TRBV28|TRBD1|TRBJ1-3
TGTGCCAGCAGGACGACAGGGGCCTCTGGAAACACCATATATTTT
CASRTTGASGNTIYF
>few|TRBV6-4|.|TRBJ2-3
TGTGCCAGCAGTGGAGGGACTTCAGTAGATACGCAGTATTTT
CASSGGTSVDTQYF
>.|TRBV4-2|.|TRBJ2-7
TGTGCCAGCAGCCGAAACCGGGAGAACTACGAGCAGTACTTC
CASSRNRENYEQYF
>.|TRBV4-3|TRBD2|TRBJ2-5
TGCGCCAGCAGCCAAGAACAGAGACTAGCGGGAGGGCAGATAGAGACCCAGTACTTC
CASSQEQRLAGGQIETQYF
>.|TRBV7-7|TRBD2|TRBJ2-7
TGTGCTAGCAGCTTATCCGGGGGGTACGAGCAGTACTTC
CASSLSGGYEQYF
>.|TRBV13|.|TRBJ2-3
TGTGCCACCACCGGGGGGCCCACAGATACGCAGTATTTT
CATTGGPTDTQYF
>.|TRBV7-2|.|TRBJ1-5
TGTGCCAGCAGCTTATATGGTCGGCCGACTGGAGACAATCAGCCCCAGCATTTT
CASSLYGRPTGDNQPQHF
>.|TRBV5-4|TRBD2|TRBJ2-7
TGTGCCAGCAGCTTGGCCGGGAGGGTCTACGAGCAGTACTTC
CASSLAGRVYEQYF
>.|TRBV11-2|TRBD1|TRBJ1-5
TGTGCCAGCAGCTCCTTCAGGGGGCGGCCCCAGCATTTT
CASSSFRGRPQHF
>.|TRBV4-3|TRBD1|TRBJ2-7
TGCGCCAGCTCCGCCGGGACAGGAGACTACGAGCAGTACTTC
CASSAGTGDYEQYF
>.|TRBV9|TRBD1|TRBJ1-6
TGTGCCAGCAGCAAAAGGGACAGGGGTGATTCACCCCTCCACTTT
CASSKRDRGDSPLHF
>.|TRBV27|TRBD1|TRBJ2-3
TGTGCCAGCAGTTTATGGCAGGGGGAAGCAGATACGCAGTATTTT
CASSLWQGEADTQYF
>.|TRBV6-5|TRBD2|TRBJ2-1
TGTGCCAGCAGTTACAAGGCGGGAGGATACAATGAGCAGTTCTTC
CASSYKAGGYNEQFF
>.|TRBV5-5|.|TRBJ1-6
TGTGCCAGCAGCCCTCATGGGGGGTTTAATTCACCCCTCCACTTT
CASSPHGGFNSPLHF
>.|TRBV29-1|TRBD2|TRBJ2-2
TGCAGCGTCCTTAGCGGGAGGGCAGGCACCGGGGAGCTGTTTTTT
CSVLSGRAGTGELFF
>.|TRBV27|.|TRBJ2-7
TGTGCCAGCAGTTTATCTTATCCTTCGAGAGAGCAGTACTTC
CASSLSYPSREQYF
>few|TRBV7-6|.|TRBJ2-7
TGTGCCAGCAGCTTAGGGGTGGCCGGGTACGAGCAGTACTTC
CASSLGVAGYEQYF
>.|TRBV11-3|.|TRBJ2-1
TGTGCCAGCAGCTCCCCCCCCCGGGGTGAGCAGTTCTTC
CASSSPPRGEQFF
>.|TRBV11-3|TRBD1|TRBJ2-2
TGTGCCAGCAGCGAGCACAGGGGTGGCACCGGGGAGCTGTTTTTT
CASSEHRGGTGELFF
>few|TRBV6-4|.|TRBJ2-2
TGTGCCAGCAGTGACAGGGGCACCGGGGAGCTGTTTTTT
CASSDRGTGELFF
>.|TRBV5-6|TRBD1|TRBJ2-7
TGTGCCAGCACCTTCGGACAGGGGGCGTACGAGCAGTACTTC
CASTFGQGAYEQYF
>.|TRBV6-1|.|TRBJ2-7
TGTGCCAGCAGTGAATTAGGGGCTGGGTACTTC
CASSELGAGYF
>.|TRBV30|.|TRBJ2-7
TGTGCCTGGAGGTCCGGGTTTCACGAGCAGTACTTC
CAWRSGFHEQYF
>.|TRBV29-1|TRBD1|TRBJ2-5
TGCAGCGCGAGGACAGGGCGACAAGAGACCCAGTACTTC
CSARTGRQETQYF
>.|TRBV6-7|.|TRBJ2-3
TGTGCCAGCAGTTATACCCGACTAGGCGGAACAGATACGCAGTATTTT
CASSYTRLGGTDTQYF
>.|TRBV7-2|.|TRBJ2-5
TGTGCCAGCAGCTCACTTCCTTGGGAGACCCAGTACTTC
CASSSLPWETQYF
>.|TRBV27|TRBD1|TRBJ2-1
TGTGCCAGCAAACACGGGACAGGGGGATACAATGAGCAGTTCTTC
CASKHGTGGYNEQFF
>.|TRBV4-1|.|TRBJ2-1
TGCGCCAGCAGCCAAGATGCATCGGGATCCTACAATGAGCAGTTCTTC
CASSQDASGSYNEQFF
>.|TRBV5-1|.|TRBJ2-5
TGCGCCAGCAGCTGGAGACTCCCCATTCAAGAGACCCAGTACTTC
CASSWRLPIQETQYF
>.|TRBV27|.|TRBJ1-6
TGTGCCAGCAGTTCGGCGGGGGTTTTTAGTTCACCCCTCCACTTT
CASSSAGVFSSPLHF
>.|TRBV11-2|TRBD2|TRBJ2-2
TGTGCCAGCAGCTCCCACTCTAGCGGGGGGACCGGGGAGCTGTTTTTT
CASSSHSSGGTGELFF
>.|TRBV6-6|.|TRBJ2-7
TGTGCCAGCAGTTACTCGGTGGACAGCCACGAGCAGTACTTC
CASSYSVDSHEQYF
>once|TRBV28|.|TRBJ1-5
TGTGCCAGCAGAGAACCGGTGGGCAATCAGCCCCAGCATTTT
CASREPVGNQPQHF
>once|TRBV2|.|TRBJ1-2
TGTGCCAGCAGATGGCCAGTGGGACACAGAGGGGACTATGGCTACACCTTC
CASRWPVGHRGDYGYTF
>.|TRBV4-1|.|TRBJ1-1
TGCGCCAGCAGCCAAGAGGGCAGGGGCACTGAAGCTTTCTTT
CASSQEGRGTEAFF